This entry lists 25 T cell receptor beta chains sequenced from one sample in a study of a mutant IDH1 vaccine in newly diagnosed glioma. Time point specified: week 35, safety follow-up. Topical imiquimod accompanied each vaccine dose, which consisted of 300 ug of mutant IDH1 20-mer peptide. Their target antigens are unknown. Clones were sequenced by immunoSEQ multiplex PCR, and TCRdb holds only the in-frame ones, with some missing. The table lists more than 55,000 clones, 80% to 85% of them singletons, with around 4.6% in the top ten. The sequences come from PBMCs, collected from a glioma patient whose treatment included an IDH1 peptide vaccine. All receptors come from a man between 25 and 39 years old with glioma.

The sample holds a few counts of this clone. The chain has TRBV19 and TRBJ2-1, with D possibly TRBD2 on 5 matching bases. Germline-derived CDR1 and CDR2 are LNHDA and SQIVND (reference sequence). Between the trimmed V and J ends, which lost 4 bases and 4 bases, there was a span of 8 bases. The CDR3 covers 13 residues. The CDR3 sequence is CASSTEGYNEQFF. The CDR3 DNA follows: TGTGCCAGTAGTACCGAGGGATACAATGAGCAGTTCTTC.

The genes are TRBV5-1 and TRBJ2-3; D gene ambiguous. Germline V gene lookup returns CDR1 SGHRS and CDR2 YFSETQ. The CDR3 has 15 residues. V dropped 1 base and J dropped 0 bases, with 9 bases sitting between them. CDR3 sequence reads: CASSLTTSSTDTQYF. For the CDR3, the DNA is TGCGCCAGCAGCTTGACCACCTCTAGCACAGATACGCAGTATTTT. The full variable domain, with the rest looked up from reference TRBV5-1 and TRBJ2-3, is KAGVTQTPRYLIKTRGQQVTLSCSPISGHRSVSWYQQTPGQGLQFLFEYFSETQRNKGNFPGRFSGRQFSNSRSEMNVSTLELGDSALYLCASSLTTSSTDTQYFGPGTRLTVL.

The chain joins TRBV13 to TRBJ2-3, with 10 nucleotides matching TRBD1. Germline CDR1 PRHDT, CDR2 FYEKMQ (reference sequence). V shed 4 bases and J 0 bases; nucleotides not matched to a gene: 13. CDR3 length equals 19 residues. The CDR3 nucleotides read TGTGCCAGCAGCTCGAAACCCGGGACAGGGGCGGGTAGCACAGATACGCAGTATTTT. Translation gives CASSSKPGTGAGSTDTQYF.

The chain carries TRBV10-2 and TRBJ1-2; a possible D gene is TRBD1 (5 bases). Germline CDR1 and CDR2: WSHSY and SAAADI. This CDR3 is 15 amino acids long. Trimming removed 3 bases from V and 7 bases from J, with 18 bases in between. The chain's CDR3 is CASSDAKGMGPGYTF. The CDR3 DNA sequence: TGCGCCAGCAGTGACGCGAAGGGTATGGGACCTGGCTACACCTTC.

This sequence joins TRBV19 and TRBJ1-3; unclear D gene. Germline CDR1 reads LNHDA; CDR2 reads SQIVND (reference sequence). The V end was cut by 3 bases, the J end by 6 bases, with 15 bases between. This CDR3 has 15 residues. The CDR3 reads CASSIVRERPNTIYF. The CDR3 coding sequence is TGTGCCAGTAGTATCGTTAGAGAACGGCCAAACACCATATATTTT.

The chain recombines TRBV5-1 with TRBJ1-3, with 7 bases identical to TRBD1. Germline V CDR1 and CDR2: SGHRS, YFSETQ. The V and J ends lost 3 bases and 0 bases, in that order; junction bases with no gene match: 15. The CDR3 is 19 amino acids. CDR3 nucleotide sequence: TGCGCCAGCAGCTCGGGACAGAACTTACTTTCCTACTCTGGAAACACCATATATTTT. This encodes CASSSGQNLLSYSGNTIYF.

The chain joins TRBV2 to TRBJ2-6; the D gene is possibly TRBD1 (5 bases). With 9 bases removed from V and 0 bases from J, the gap between germline ends came to 21 bases. The germline gives CDR1 SNHLY, CDR2 FYNNEI. The CDR3 contains 18 residues. The CDR3 DNA reads as TGTGCCAGACCCAGGACACCTATAGAGAGCTCTGGGGCCAACGTCCTGACTTTC. Protein: CARPRTPIESSGANVLTF. The full variable domain, rest sourced from reference TRBV2 and TRBJ2-6, is EPEVTQTPSHQVTQMGQEVILRCVPISNHLYFYWYRQILGQKVEFLVSFYNNEISEKSEIFDDQFSVERPDGSNFTLKIRSTKLEDSAMYFCARPRTPIESSGANVLTFGAGSRLTVL.

The chain employs TRBV4-2 and TRBJ2-6; D gene unclear. Trimming cost V 1 base and J 2 bases, with 12 bases left between them. From germline, CDR1 is LGHNA and CDR2 YNFKEQ. The CDR3 consists of 17 residues. CDR3 region: CASSQAPSGTGANVLTF. DNA of the CDR3: TGTGCCAGCAGCCAAGCACCAAGTGGTACTGGGGCCAACGTCCTGACTTTC.

This clone was detected only once. J is TRBJ2-7 and V is TRBV5-1; 8 bases are a match to TRBD2. This CDR3 region has 13 residues. Trimming removed 4 bases from V and 4 bases from J; junction bases left unmatched: 4. Germline loops: CDR1 SGHRS, CDR2 YFSETQ. The DNA for the CDR3 is TGCGCCAGCAGCAGTAGCGGGGCATACGAGCAGTACTTC. It specifies CASSSSGAYEQYF.

This chain connects TRBV6-5 to TRBJ2-1; TRBD2 matches at 8 bases. Germline CDR1 reads MNHEY; CDR2 reads SVGAGI. The J segment lost 7 bases and the V segment lost 2 bases, leaving 7 bases of the junction unmatched. This CDR3 is 15 amino acids long. Here the CDR3 reads CASSYQAGGKNEQFF. The DNA for the CDR3 is TGTGCCAGCAGTTACCAGGCGGGGGGAAAAAATGAGCAGTTCTTC.

The genes are TRBV11-3 and TRBJ2-6; weak D call: TRBD2 (5 bases). The CDR3 loop spans 14 amino acids. Germline V gene lookup returns CDR1 SGHNT and CDR2 YENEEA. V gave up 5 bases and J gave up 6 bases, with 11 bases separating them. CDR3 DNA: TGTGCCAGCAGCCCCGGAGCGGTGGCCAACGTCCTGACTTTC. Translation: CASSPGAVANVLTF.

This sequence joins TRBV28 and TRBJ1-2; D perhaps matches TRBD1 (6 bases). The CDR3 has 16 residues. Deletions cut 7 bases from V and 2 bases from J, with 20 bases between. CDR1 is MDHEN and CDR2 is SYDVKM in the germline V gene. The CDR3 loop reads CASTPPWVQGNYGYTF. The CDR3 DNA follows: TGTGCCAGCACTCCCCCGTGGGTGCAGGGGAACTATGGCTACACCTTC.

The rearrangement uses TRBV14 and TRBJ1-6, with a possible D match to TRBD1 (6 bases). The CDR3 length is 19 residues. Per the germline V gene, CDR1 is SGHDN and CDR2 is FVKESK. V was shortened by 1 base and J by 5 bases, with 21 bases between the two germline ends. CDR3 sequence: CASSQVPGGAADDNSPLHF. CDR3 in DNA: TGTGCCAGCAGCCAAGTCCCCGGGGGGGCGGCTGATGATAATTCACCCCTCCACTTT. The full variable domain, in which reference TRBV14 and TRBJ1-6 provide the parts outside the CDR3, is EAGVTQFPSHSVIEKGQTVTLRCDPISGHDNLYWYRRVMGKEIKFLLHFVKESKQDESGMPNNRFLAERTGGTYSTLKVQPAELEDSGVYFCASSQVPGGAADDNSPLHFGNGTRLTVT.

This chain links TRBV5-1 with TRBJ1-6; D uncertain. V lost 4 bases to trimming and J lost 7 bases, with 15 bases between them. CDR3 length: 15 amino acids. Germline values: CDR1 SGHRS, CDR2 YFSETQ. The CDR3 DNA reads as TGCGCCAGCAGCGCCAGTACCCTGGGGAATTCACCCCTCCACTTT. Protein: CASSASTLGNSPLHF.

The chain combines TRBV7-2 with TRBJ1-5, with a possible D match to TRBD1 (6 bases). The CDR3 sequence is 15 residues long. Per germline, CDR1 SGHTA and CDR2 FQGNSA. V was cut by 1 base and J by 7 bases, with 14 bases left in between. DNA of the CDR3: TGTGCCAGCAGCTTAGTGACAGGCCAGTCGCAGCCCCAGCATTTT. Its protein is CASSLVTGQSQPQHF.

This sequence joins TRBV5-4 and TRBJ1-2; 7 bases map to TRBD1. V trimming: 1 base; J trimming: 4 bases; junction bases outside the gene matches: 10. Germline values: CDR1 SGHNT, CDR2 YYREEE (reference sequence). The CDR3 extends over 16 amino acids. The CDR3 loop is CASSLYSTGRSYGYTF. The CDR3 DNA reads TGTGCCAGCAGCTTGTACTCGACAGGGAGATCCTATGGCTACACCTTC.

The chain couples TRBV21-1 to TRBJ2-5; the D call in the table, TRBD2, was not verified against the DNA. TRBV21-1 is recorded as a pseudogene. CDR3 size: 19 residues. In DNA, the CDR3 is TGTGCCAGCAGCAAAGAGTTCGCGGGGGGGCCCGGGCGTGTAGAGACCCAGTACTTC. It translates to CASSKEFAGGPGRVETQYF.

This clone has a single count. This chain connects TRBV27 to TRBJ1-2; unclear D gene. This CDR3 region has 12 residues. Germline V CDR1 and CDR2: MNHEY, SMNVEV (reference sequence). Trimming pared 5 bases from V and 6 bases from J, leaving 10 bases between. The CDR3 spells CASSHPSHGYTF. CDR3 in DNA: TGTGCCAGCAGTCACCCGAGTCATGGCTACACCTTC.

The genes are TRBV30 and TRBJ2-5; D remains ambiguous. The germline CDR1 and CDR2 sequences are GTSNPN and SVGIG (reference sequence). V shed 0 bases and J shed 5 bases, with 16 bases lying between them. The CDR3 has 15 amino acids. DNA for the CDR3: TGTGCCTGGAGTGTACTGGGCGGCCTGGGGGAGACCCAGTACTTC. This gives the protein CAWSVLGGLGETQYF.

This chain connects TRBV18 to TRBJ1-2; D may be TRBD1 (6 bases). V shed 0 bases and J shed 3 bases, with 11 bases lying between them. Germline V lookup: CDR1 KGHSH, CDR2 LQKENI. The CDR3 runs to 15 residues. CDR3 loop: CASSPPAGAHYGYTF. CDR3 coding DNA: TGTGCCAGCTCACCACCGGCAGGGGCACACTATGGCTACACCTTC.

Written as DNA, the CDR3 is TGCGCCAGCAGCTTGGTGTTGGGCAGCTCTGGAAACACCATATATTTT. Protein sequence: CASSLVLGSSGNTIYF. V gene TRBV5-1 combines with J gene TRBJ1-3; D uncertain. The V and J ends lost 0 bases and 0 bases respectively, with 10 bases between them. Germline V CDR1 and CDR2: SGHRS, YFSETQ. The CDR3 length is 16 residues.

This chain connects TRBV5-5 to TRBJ1-3; the D is unclear. CDR1 is SGHKS, CDR2 YYEKEE, per germline (reference sequence). Between the trimmed V and J ends, which lost 1 base and 0 bases, there was a span of 8 bases. The CDR3 has 15 amino acids. The CDR3 spells CASSLWGSSGNTIYF. The CDR3 DNA reads as TGTGCCAGCAGCTTGTGGGGTTCCTCTGGAAACACCATATATTTT.

V is TRBV10-3 and J is TRBJ2-1; 13 nucleotides line up with TRBD2. The J segment lost 9 bases and the V segment lost 10 bases, leaving 18 bases of the junction unmatched. This CDR3 spans 17 amino acids. Germline CDR1 is ENHRY and CDR2 is SYGVKD. This CDR3 reads CATEPGKGLAGLGEQFF. CDR3 bases: TGTGCCACCGAGCCCGGAAAGGGACTAGCGGGGCTCGGTGAGCAGTTCTTC.

This clone was counted a single time. V and J are TRBV6-6 and TRBJ2-7, with D hard to call. The CDR3 consists of 12 residues. Trimming took off 2 bases at V and 3 bases at J, with 5 bases between the two ends. CDR1 and CDR2 (germline): MNHNY, SVGAGI (reference sequence). This chain's CDR3 is CASSYKDYEQYF. The CDR3 coding sequence is TGTGCCAGCAGTTACAAGGACTACGAGCAGTACTTC.

V usage is TRBV25-1 and J usage is TRBJ2-5, with no clear D. The J call may be incorrect, as the DNA end agrees better with TRBJ2-7. The CDR3 contains 11 residues. From germline, CDR1 is MGHDK and CDR2 SYGVNS. CDR3 residues: CASSPGYEQYF. DNA of the CDR3: TGTGCCAGCAGTCCCGGGTACGAGCAGTACTTC.